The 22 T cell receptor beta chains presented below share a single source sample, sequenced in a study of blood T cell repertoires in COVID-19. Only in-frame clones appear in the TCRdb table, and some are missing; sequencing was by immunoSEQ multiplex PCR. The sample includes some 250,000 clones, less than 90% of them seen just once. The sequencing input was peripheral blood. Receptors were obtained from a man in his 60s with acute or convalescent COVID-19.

CDR3 sequence (DNA): TGTGCCAGCAGTTACCTTGGGACTAGCGGGACCTACGAGCAGTACTTC. Its protein is CASSYLGTSGTYEQYF. The gene calls are TRBV6-2 or TRBV6-3 and TRBJ2-7, with 13 bases lining up with TRBD2. The V gene's germline CDR1 is MNHEY and CDR2 SVGEGT. This CDR3 has 16 amino acids. The V segment lost 2 bases and the J segment 2 bases; nucleotides outside the gene matches: 3.

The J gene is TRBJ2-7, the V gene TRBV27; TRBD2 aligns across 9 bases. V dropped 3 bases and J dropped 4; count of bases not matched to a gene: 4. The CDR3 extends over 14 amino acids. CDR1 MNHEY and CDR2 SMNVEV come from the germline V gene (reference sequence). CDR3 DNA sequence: TGTGCCAGCAGTTTCGGGACTAGCAGTTACGAGCAGTACTTC. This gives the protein CASSFGTSSYEQYF.

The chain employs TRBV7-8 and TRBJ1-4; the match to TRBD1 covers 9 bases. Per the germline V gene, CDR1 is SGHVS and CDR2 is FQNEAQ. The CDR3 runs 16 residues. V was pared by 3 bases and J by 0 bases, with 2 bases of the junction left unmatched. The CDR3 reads CASSLDRGATNEKLFF. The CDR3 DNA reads TGTGCCAGCAGCTTGGACAGGGGCGCAACTAATGAAAAACTGTTTTTT.

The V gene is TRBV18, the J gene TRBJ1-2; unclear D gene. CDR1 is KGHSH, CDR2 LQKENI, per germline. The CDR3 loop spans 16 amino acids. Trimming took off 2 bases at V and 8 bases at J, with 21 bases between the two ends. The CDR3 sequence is CASSPTSSRFVYGYTF. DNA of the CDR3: TGTGCCAGCTCACCAACGTCAAGCAGGTTTGTTTACGGCTACACCTTC.

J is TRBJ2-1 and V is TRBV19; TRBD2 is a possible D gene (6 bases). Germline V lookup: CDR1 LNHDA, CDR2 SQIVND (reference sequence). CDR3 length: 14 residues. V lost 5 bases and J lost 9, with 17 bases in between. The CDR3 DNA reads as TGTGCCAGTAGTGGGGGACTTTATACAATTGAGCAGTTCTTC. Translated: CASSGGLYTIEQFF.

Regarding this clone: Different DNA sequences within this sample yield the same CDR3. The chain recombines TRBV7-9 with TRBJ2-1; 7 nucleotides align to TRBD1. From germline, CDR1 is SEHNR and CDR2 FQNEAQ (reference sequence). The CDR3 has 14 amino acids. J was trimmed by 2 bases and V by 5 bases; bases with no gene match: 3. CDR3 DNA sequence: TGTGCCAGCAGCAGAGGGGGCACCTACAATGAGCAGTTCTTC. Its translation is CASSRGGTYNEQFF.

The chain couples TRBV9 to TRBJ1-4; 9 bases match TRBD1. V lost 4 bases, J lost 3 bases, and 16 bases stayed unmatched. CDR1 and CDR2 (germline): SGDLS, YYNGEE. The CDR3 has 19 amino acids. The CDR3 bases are TGTGCCAGCAGCCTTCAACCGGGACAGGGAGGGAGGGCTAATGAAAAACTGTTTTTT. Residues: CASSLQPGQGGRANEKLFF.

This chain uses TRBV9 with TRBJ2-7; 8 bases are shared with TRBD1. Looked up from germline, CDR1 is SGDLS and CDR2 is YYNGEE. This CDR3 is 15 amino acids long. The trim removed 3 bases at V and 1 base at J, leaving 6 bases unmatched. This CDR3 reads CASSARQGLSYEQYF. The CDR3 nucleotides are TGTGCCAGCAGCGCCCGACAGGGGCTGTCCTACGAGCAGTACTTC.

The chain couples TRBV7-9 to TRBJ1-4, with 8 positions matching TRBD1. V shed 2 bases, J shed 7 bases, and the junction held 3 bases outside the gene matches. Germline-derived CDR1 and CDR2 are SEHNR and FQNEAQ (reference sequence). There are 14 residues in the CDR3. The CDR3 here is CASSLQGAVEKLFF. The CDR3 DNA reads TGTGCCAGCAGCTTACAGGGGGCTGTTGAAAAACTGTTTTTT.

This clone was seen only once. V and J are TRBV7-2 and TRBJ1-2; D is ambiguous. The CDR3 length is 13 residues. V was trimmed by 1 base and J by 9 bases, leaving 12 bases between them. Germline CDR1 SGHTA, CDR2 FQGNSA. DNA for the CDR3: TGTGCCAGCAGCTTAGGAACGGGGAATCGCTACACCTTC. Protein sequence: CASSLGTGNRYTF.

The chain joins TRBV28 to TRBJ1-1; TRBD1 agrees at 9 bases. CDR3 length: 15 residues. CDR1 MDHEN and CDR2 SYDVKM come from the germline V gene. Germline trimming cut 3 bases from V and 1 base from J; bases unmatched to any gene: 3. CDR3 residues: CASSLYRGPNTEAFF. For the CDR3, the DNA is TGTGCCAGCAGTTTGTACAGGGGGCCGAACACTGAAGCTTTCTTT.

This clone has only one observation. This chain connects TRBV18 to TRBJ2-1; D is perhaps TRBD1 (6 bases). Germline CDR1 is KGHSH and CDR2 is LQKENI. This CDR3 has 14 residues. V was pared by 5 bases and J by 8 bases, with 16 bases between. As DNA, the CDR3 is TGTGCCAGCTCATCTGGACAGACTTTCTATGAGCAGTTCTTC. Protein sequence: CASSSGQTFYEQFF. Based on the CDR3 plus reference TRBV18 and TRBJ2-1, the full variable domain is NAGVMQNPRHLVRRRGQEARLRCSPMKGHSHVYWYRQLPEEGLKFMVYLQKENIIDESGMPKERFSAEFPKEGPSILRIQQVVRGDSAAYFCASSSGQTFYEQFFGPGTRLTVL.

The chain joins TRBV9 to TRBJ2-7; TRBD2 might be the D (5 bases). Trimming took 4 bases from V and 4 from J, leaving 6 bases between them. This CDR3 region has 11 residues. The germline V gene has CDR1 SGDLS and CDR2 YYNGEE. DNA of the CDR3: TGTGCCAGCAGCCCGGGGTACGAGCAGTACTTC. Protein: CASSPGYEQYF. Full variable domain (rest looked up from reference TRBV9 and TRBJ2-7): DSGVTQTPKHLITATGQRVTLRCSPRSGDLSVYWYQQSLDQGLQFLIQYYNGEERAKGNILERFSAQQFPDLHSELNLSSLELGDSALYFCASSPGYEQYFGPGTRLTVT.

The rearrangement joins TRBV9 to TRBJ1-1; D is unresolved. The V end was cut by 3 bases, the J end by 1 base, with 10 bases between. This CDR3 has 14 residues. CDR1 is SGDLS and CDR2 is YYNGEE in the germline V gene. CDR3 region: CASSALGGNTEAFF. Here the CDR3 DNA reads TGTGCCAGCAGCGCCCTAGGCGGGAACACTGAAGCTTTCTTT.

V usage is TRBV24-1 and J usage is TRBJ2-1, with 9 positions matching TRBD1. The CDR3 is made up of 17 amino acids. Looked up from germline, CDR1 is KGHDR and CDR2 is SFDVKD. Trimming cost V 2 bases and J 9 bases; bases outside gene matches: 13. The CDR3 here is CATSDSHRQGGRGEQFF. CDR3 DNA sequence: TGTGCCACCAGTGATTCGCACCGACAGGGGGGGAGAGGTGAGCAGTTCTTC.

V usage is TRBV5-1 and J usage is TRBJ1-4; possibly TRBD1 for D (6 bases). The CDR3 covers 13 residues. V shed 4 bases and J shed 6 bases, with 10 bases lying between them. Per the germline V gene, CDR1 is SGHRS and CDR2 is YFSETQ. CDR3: CASSPGTYEKLFF. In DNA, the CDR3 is TGCGCCAGCAGCCCCGGGACATATGAAAAACTGTTTTTT.

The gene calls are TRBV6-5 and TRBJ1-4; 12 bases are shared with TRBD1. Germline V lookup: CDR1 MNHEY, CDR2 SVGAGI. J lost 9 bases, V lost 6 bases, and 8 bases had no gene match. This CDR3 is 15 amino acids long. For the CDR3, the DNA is TGTGCCAGCAGGGATTCCGGGACAGGGGGCAAAAAACTGTTTTTT. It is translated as CASRDSGTGGKKLFF.

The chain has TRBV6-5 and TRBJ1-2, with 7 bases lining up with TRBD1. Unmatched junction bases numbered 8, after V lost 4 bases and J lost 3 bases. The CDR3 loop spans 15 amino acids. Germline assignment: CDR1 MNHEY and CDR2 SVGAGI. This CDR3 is CASSSRQGPDYGYTF. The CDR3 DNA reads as TGTGCCAGCAGTTCCCGACAGGGCCCCGACTATGGCTACACCTTC.

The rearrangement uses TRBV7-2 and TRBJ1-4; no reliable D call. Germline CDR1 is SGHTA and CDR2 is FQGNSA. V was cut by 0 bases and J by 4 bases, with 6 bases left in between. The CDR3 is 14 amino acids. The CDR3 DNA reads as TGTGCCAGCAGCTTAGCCCAGGATAATGAAAAACTGTTTTTT. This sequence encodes CASSLAQDNEKLFF.

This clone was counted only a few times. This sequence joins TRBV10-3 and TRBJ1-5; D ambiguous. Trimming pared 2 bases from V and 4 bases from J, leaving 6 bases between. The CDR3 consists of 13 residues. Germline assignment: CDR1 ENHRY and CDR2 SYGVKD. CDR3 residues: CAISEGENQPQHF. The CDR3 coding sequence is TGTGCCATCAGTGAGGGGGAGAATCAGCCCCAGCATTTT.

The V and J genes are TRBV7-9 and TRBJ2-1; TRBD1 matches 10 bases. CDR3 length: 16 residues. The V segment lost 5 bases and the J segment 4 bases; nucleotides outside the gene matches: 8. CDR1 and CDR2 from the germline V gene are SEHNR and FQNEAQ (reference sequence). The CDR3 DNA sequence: TGTGCCAGCAGCCGGGGTCGGACAGGGGGGTACAATGAGCAGTTCTTC. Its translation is CASSRGRTGGYNEQFF.

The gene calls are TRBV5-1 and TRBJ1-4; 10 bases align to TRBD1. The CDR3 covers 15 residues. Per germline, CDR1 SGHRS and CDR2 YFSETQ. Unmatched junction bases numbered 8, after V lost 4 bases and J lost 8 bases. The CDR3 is CASSPRQGAEEKLFF. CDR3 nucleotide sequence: TGCGCCAGCAGCCCCAGACAGGGGGCAGAAGAAAAACTGTTTTTT.